This TCR beta chain was profiled in a study of cytomegalovirus exposure and HLA in healthy donors. Although they were nominally healthy when sampled, donors likely had unrecorded immune exposures. V lost 0 bases, J lost 6 bases, and 12 bases lay in between. This CDR3 is built from 14 residues. The V gene's germline CDR1 is LGHNA and CDR2 YSLEER. Study-wide results and limits: Some V segments could not be told apart, so they were left out, TRBV6-2 and TRBV6-3 among them.

Regarding this clone: Its specificity is unknown.

A multiplex PCR was run with 60 Vbeta primers and 13 Jbeta primers. In the original processing: It was a later analysis that counted about 80 million unique TCR beta chains, of which some 9.9 million were shared. Sequencing used immunoSEQ multiplex PCR; TCRdb keeps in-frame clones, though not all of them. V, J and clone size were drawn from that table, and D and trimming were deduced from the DNA. Here the sample spans about 190,000 clones, over 75% being singletons. This sequence was found in a middle-aged man in good health and CMV-seropositive. The chain has TRBV4-3 and TRBJ2-7; D is undetermined. The sample was PBMCs. The CDR3: CASSQDSTSAEQYF. In DNA, the CDR3 is TGCGCCAGCAGCCAAGACTCGACTTCAGCCGAGCAGTACTTC.